This is a list of T cell receptor beta chains from one sample in a study of T cell changes during pregnancy in multiple sclerosis. TCRdb's table, derived via immunoSEQ multiplex PCR, lists solely in-frame clones and lacks some. There are about 40,000 clones in the sample; roughly 94% occur only once, and over 1.5% lies in the top ten. Source: peripheral blood, taken in the third trimester of pregnancy. The receptor set was obtained from a female donor with multiple sclerosis, enrolled in a pregnancy study. Both conserved end residues are part of each CDR3. Fields, in order: J gene, D gene, V gene, clone size, CDR3 DNA, CDR3 protein. A D gene is named only where the DNA matches it firmly. A row's size may be missing; if present it is once, few, many or a size class.

j_gene: TRBJ1-1; d_gene: NA; v_gene: TRBV6-6; abundance: NA; CDR3nt: TGTGCCAGCAGTTACCGTGCAGTAATGAACACTGAAGCTTTCTTT; CDR3aa: CASSYRAVMNTEAFF
j_gene: TRBJ2-5; d_gene: TRBD2; v_gene: TRBV4-1; abundance: NA; CDR3nt: TGCGCCAGCAGCCAAAGACTAGCGGAGACCCAGTACTTC; CDR3aa: CASSQRLAETQYF
j_gene: TRBJ1-2; d_gene: NA; v_gene: TRBV5-1; abundance: once; CDR3nt: TGCGCCAGCACCCCAAGCGCAAGTTCTGGCTACACCTTC; CDR3aa: CASTPSASSGYTF
j_gene: TRBJ2-2; d_gene: TRBD1; v_gene: TRBV7-8; abundance: NA; CDR3nt: TGTGCCAGCAGATTAGGATGGTTCCCGGGACAGGGGTACCCTACCGGGGAGCTGTTTTTT; CDR3aa: CASRLGWFPGQGYPTGELFF
j_gene: TRBJ2-3; d_gene: TRBD2; v_gene: TRBV6-4; abundance: NA; CDR3nt: TGTGCCAGCAGTGACTCGACTAGCGGGGGGGCAGATACGCAGTATTTT; CDR3aa: CASSDSTSGGADTQYF
j_gene: TRBJ1-1; d_gene: NA; v_gene: TRBV5-5; abundance: NA; CDR3nt: TGTGCCAGCGGCGAGTTGAACAGGGATCGCACTGAAGCTTTCTTT; CDR3aa: CASGELNRDRTEAFF
j_gene: TRBJ2-7; d_gene: TRBD1; v_gene: TRBV6-1; abundance: NA; CDR3nt: TGTGCCAGCAGTGGCGGGACAGGGGGAACCGAGCAGTACTTC; CDR3aa: CASSGGTGGTEQYF
j_gene: TRBJ1-2; d_gene: NA; v_gene: TRBV19; abundance: NA; CDR3nt: TGTGCCAGTAGTAACCGACAGGCGGTTACCTATGGCTACACCTTC; CDR3aa: CASSNRQAVTYGYTF
j_gene: TRBJ2-3; d_gene: TRBD2; v_gene: TRBV5-5; abundance: NA; CDR3nt: TGTGCCAGCAGCAATCTAGCGGGGAGGTGGGATACGCAGTATTTT; CDR3aa: CASSNLAGRWDTQYF
j_gene: TRBJ1-5; d_gene: NA; v_gene: TRBV4-2; abundance: NA; CDR3nt: TGTGCCAGCAGCTCTCGACACCCTTTAGGATATCAGCCCCAGCATTTT; CDR3aa: CASSSRHPLGYQPQHF
j_gene: TRBJ1-6; d_gene: TRBD1; v_gene: TRBV18; abundance: NA; CDR3nt: TGTGCCAGCTCACCCCTGGCGAGACAGGGGGAAAGTAGGAATTCACCCCTCCACTTT; CDR3aa: CASSPLARQGESRNSPLHF
j_gene: TRBJ2-5; d_gene: TRBD2; v_gene: TRBV5-6; abundance: NA; CDR3nt: TGTGCCAGCAGCCGGGCCAAACCGGGACTAGCGGGGGGAGAGACCCAGTACTTC; CDR3aa: CASSRAKPGLAGGETQYF
j_gene: TRBJ1-1; d_gene: NA; v_gene: TRBV5-4; abundance: NA; CDR3nt: TGTGCCAGCAGTGACAGCACTGAAGCTTTCTTT; CDR3aa: CASSDSTEAFF
j_gene: TRBJ2-1; d_gene: NA; v_gene: TRBV5-4; abundance: once; CDR3nt: TGTGCCAGCAGCTTGGTTCGGGTTAGCCCCTACAATGAGCAGTTCTTC; CDR3aa: CASSLVRVSPYNEQFF
j_gene: TRBJ2-5; d_gene: NA; v_gene: TRBV11-1; abundance: NA; CDR3nt: TGTGCCAGCAGCTTAGCTGTACGGCTAGGAGAGACCCAGTACTTC; CDR3aa: CASSLAVRLGETQYF
j_gene: TRBJ1-2; d_gene: NA; v_gene: TRBV28; abundance: NA; CDR3nt: TGTGCCAGCGCGCCACCCAACTATGGCTACACCTTC; CDR3aa: CASAPPNYGYTF
j_gene: TRBJ1-4; d_gene: TRBD1; v_gene: TRBV29-1; abundance: once; CDR3nt: TGCAGCGCTCAGGGGGCGCTTGGTGAAAAACTGTTTTTT; CDR3aa: CSAQGALGEKLFF
j_gene: TRBJ2-5; d_gene: NA; v_gene: TRBV5-1; abundance: NA; CDR3nt: TGCGCCAGCAGCTTAGGGGTTAGCGAGACCCAGTACTTC; CDR3aa: CASSLGVSETQYF
j_gene: TRBJ2-5; d_gene: NA; v_gene: TRBV30; abundance: once; CDR3nt: TGTGCCTGGAGTCCCCCCTTACCCCTGGGGGGGACCCAGTACTTC; CDR3aa: CAWSPPLPLGGTQYF
j_gene: TRBJ1-3; d_gene: TRBD1; v_gene: TRBV5-1; abundance: NA; CDR3nt: TGCGCCAGCAGCAGATCCGGGACAGGGGGAAACACCACATATTTT; CDR3aa: CASSRSGTGGNTTYF
j_gene: TRBJ1-6; d_gene: NA; v_gene: TRBV19; abundance: NA; CDR3nt: TGTGCCAGTAGTATCCGACGGGAATCGAGCTCCTATAATTCACCCCTCCACTTT; CDR3aa: CASSIRRESSSYNSPLHF
j_gene: TRBJ1-6; d_gene: TRBD1; v_gene: TRBV28; abundance: NA; CDR3nt: TGTGCCAGCAGTTTATGGGCGACAGGGAGTCGGAATTCACCCCTCCACTTT; CDR3aa: CASSLWATGSRNSPLHF
j_gene: TRBJ2-3; d_gene: TRBD2; v_gene: TRBV7-8; abundance: NA; CDR3nt: TGTGCCAGCAGCCCAGCGGGGAGCACAGATACGCAGTATTTT; CDR3aa: CASSPAGSTDTQYF
j_gene: TRBJ1-4; d_gene: NA; v_gene: TRBV27; abundance: NA; CDR3nt: TGTGCCAGCAGTTCTCCAGAAGGGAGGGTATACGAAAAACTGTTTTTT; CDR3aa: CASSSPEGRVYEKLFF
j_gene: TRBJ1-3; d_gene: TRBD1; v_gene: TRBV7-2; abundance: NA; CDR3nt: TGTGCCAGCAGCCGCCACTGGACAGGGGTGGGAAACACCATATATTTT; CDR3aa: CASSRHWTGVGNTIYF
j_gene: TRBJ2-7; d_gene: TRBD1; v_gene: TRBV7-2; abundance: NA; CDR3nt: TGTGCCAGTAGGGGACAGGGTCAATACGAGCAGTACTTC; CDR3aa: CASRGQGQYEQYF
j_gene: TRBJ2-7; d_gene: TRBD2; v_gene: TRBV28; abundance: NA; CDR3nt: TGTGCCAGCAGTCCGCCCCTTACTAGCGGGTTCTCCTTC; CDR3aa: CASSPPLTSGFSF
j_gene: TRBJ1-2; d_gene: NA; v_gene: TRBV6-1; abundance: NA; CDR3nt: TGTGCCAGCAGTGAATCCCGGGGGGCCAATGGCTACACCTTC; CDR3aa: CASSESRGANGYTF
j_gene: TRBJ1-2; d_gene: TRBD1; v_gene: TRBV18; abundance: NA; CDR3nt: TGTGCCAGCTCTTCAAAGCAGGGGGCCATTGACTATGGCTACACCTTC; CDR3aa: CASSSKQGAIDYGYTF
j_gene: TRBJ2-1; d_gene: TRBD2; v_gene: TRBV4-3; abundance: NA; CDR3nt: TGCGCCAGCAGCCAATTCAACGGGGGGGCGAATGAGCAGTTCTTC; CDR3aa: CASSQFNGGANEQFF
j_gene: TRBJ2-3; d_gene: NA; v_gene: TRBV7-9; abundance: NA; CDR3nt: TGTGCCAGCAGCCCACCGGGTCCTCTTCAACACACAGATACGCAGTATTTT; CDR3aa: CASSPPGPLQHTDTQYF
j_gene: TRBJ2-5; d_gene: NA; v_gene: TRBV7-3; abundance: NA; CDR3nt: TGTGCCAGCAGCTTAAATGCCGGGGGACGGGAGACCCAGTACTTC; CDR3aa: CASSLNAGGRETQYF
j_gene: TRBJ2-2; d_gene: NA; v_gene: TRBV5-4; abundance: NA; CDR3nt: TGTGCCAGCAGCTCCCTCGCGGGGGCGCGGGAGCTGTTTTTT; CDR3aa: CASSSLAGARELFF
j_gene: TRBJ2-7; d_gene: TRBD1; v_gene: TRBV19; abundance: NA; CDR3nt: TGTGCCAGTAGTAGTGGGGGACAGGGACACTACGAGCAGTACTTC; CDR3aa: CASSSGGQGHYEQYF
j_gene: TRBJ2-1; d_gene: TRBD1; v_gene: TRBV5-1; abundance: NA; CDR3nt: TGCGCCAGCAGTTGGACAGGCCCTAACAATGAGCAGTTCTTC; CDR3aa: CASSWTGPNNEQFF
j_gene: TRBJ2-1; d_gene: TRBD1; v_gene: TRBV5-6; abundance: NA; CDR3nt: TGTGCCATCCCGTCAGGGGGCGCCCACAATGAGCAGTTCTTC; CDR3aa: CAIPSGGAHNEQFF
j_gene: TRBJ2-3; d_gene: NA; v_gene: TRBV11-2; abundance: NA; CDR3nt: TGTGCCAGCAGCTTTTCAGTTCCAGATACGCAGTATTTT; CDR3aa: CASSFSVPDTQYF
j_gene: TRBJ2-1; d_gene: NA; v_gene: TRBV4-3; abundance: NA; CDR3nt: TGCGCCAGCAGCCAGAAACCGGGACTCCCCCGTGGAAATGAGCAGTTCTTC; CDR3aa: CASSQKPGLPRGNEQFF
j_gene: TRBJ1-5; d_gene: TRBD1; v_gene: TRBV19; abundance: once; CDR3nt: TGTGCCAGTAGTATGGTGGGACAGGGGGCGTGGAGCAATCAGCCCCAGCATTTT; CDR3aa: CASSMVGQGAWSNQPQHF
j_gene: TRBJ2-7; d_gene: TRBD2; v_gene: TRBV29-1; abundance: NA; CDR3nt: TGCAGCGTTAGGACTAGCGGAGACTACGAGCAGTACTTC; CDR3aa: CSVRTSGDYEQYF
j_gene: TRBJ1-2; d_gene: TRBD1; v_gene: TRBV5-5; abundance: NA; CDR3nt: TGTGCCAGCAGCACAAGACTGGACAGGGTCAACTATGGCTACACCTTC; CDR3aa: CASSTRLDRVNYGYTF
j_gene: TRBJ1-3; d_gene: NA; v_gene: TRBV30; abundance: NA; CDR3nt: TGTGCCTGGGATATGGGGCCTGGAAACACCATATATTTT; CDR3aa: CAWDMGPGNTIYF
j_gene: TRBJ2-7; d_gene: TRBD1; v_gene: TRBV18; abundance: NA; CDR3nt: TGTGCCAGCTCACCCAGGACAGGGGGCTTCTACGAGCAGTACTTC; CDR3aa: CASSPRTGGFYEQYF
j_gene: TRBJ2-7; d_gene: NA; v_gene: TRBV5-8; abundance: NA; CDR3nt: TGTGCCAGCACCCTAGGGGGGGTACGGTCCTACGAGCAGTACTTC; CDR3aa: CASTLGGVRSYEQYF
j_gene: TRBJ1-2; d_gene: TRBD1; v_gene: TRBV7-9; abundance: NA; CDR3nt: TGTGCCAGCAGCTTAGATGGTGGTGACGGGACAGGGGTCTATGGCTACACCTTC; CDR3aa: CASSLDGGDGTGVYGYTF
j_gene: TRBJ1-6; d_gene: NA; v_gene: TRBV28; abundance: NA; CDR3nt: TGTGCCGGACGGGGGAGGGAGAATTCACCCCTCCACTTT; CDR3aa: CAGRGRENSPLHF
j_gene: TRBJ2-7; d_gene: TRBD1; v_gene: TRBV5-4; abundance: NA; CDR3nt: TGTGCCAGCAGCCGACAGGGGGCCAGCCACGAGCAGTACTTC; CDR3aa: CASSRQGASHEQYF
j_gene: TRBJ2-1; d_gene: TRBD2; v_gene: TRBV27; abundance: once; CDR3nt: TGTGCCAGCAGTGCAGCTAGCGGGAGGGCCTTCAATGAGCAGTTCTTC; CDR3aa: CASSAASGRAFNEQFF
j_gene: TRBJ1-2; d_gene: TRBD1; v_gene: TRBV28; abundance: NA; CDR3nt: TGTGCCAGCAGTCCCTTAACAGGGGGAGGCACCTTC; CDR3aa: CASSPLTGGGTF
j_gene: TRBJ2-5; d_gene: NA; v_gene: TRBV7-3; abundance: NA; CDR3nt: TGTGCCAGCAGCCCGGGACTGGGAGAGACCCAGTACTTC; CDR3aa: CASSPGLGETQYF
j_gene: TRBJ2-4; d_gene: NA; v_gene: TRBV6-5; abundance: NA; CDR3nt: TGTGCCAGCAGTTATATGGCAAATCCCCCCAAAAACATTCAGTACTTC; CDR3aa: CASSYMANPPKNIQYF
j_gene: TRBJ1-4; d_gene: TRBD1; v_gene: TRBV2; abundance: NA; CDR3nt: TGTGCCAGCAGCAGGACAGGGGGCGATGAAAAACTGTTTTTT; CDR3aa: CASSRTGGDEKLFF
j_gene: TRBJ2-7; d_gene: TRBD2; v_gene: TRBV11-3; abundance: once; CDR3nt: TGTGCCAGCACGACTGGGGCGCGGGGGGGCGGGTACGAGCAGTACTTC; CDR3aa: CASTTGARGGGYEQYF
j_gene: TRBJ2-7; d_gene: TRBD2; v_gene: TRBV5-1; abundance: once; CDR3nt: TGCGCCAGCAGCCTAGGACTAGCGGGAGACGAGCAGTACTTC; CDR3aa: CASSLGLAGDEQYF
j_gene: TRBJ2-1; d_gene: NA; v_gene: TRBV7-9; abundance: NA; CDR3nt: TGTGCCAGCAGCTTTGGGGAGGTTAACTACAATGAGCAGTTCTTC; CDR3aa: CASSFGEVNYNEQFF
j_gene: TRBJ2-2; d_gene: NA; v_gene: TRBV6-6; abundance: NA; CDR3nt: TGTGCCAGCAGTTGGGCCGACGCCGGGGAGCTGTTTTTT; CDR3aa: CASSWADAGELFF
j_gene: TRBJ2-7; d_gene: TRBD1; v_gene: TRBV5-1; abundance: NA; CDR3nt: TGCGCCAGCAGCTCGGGCGACAGGGCTACCTACGAGCAGTACTTC; CDR3aa: CASSSGDRATYEQYF
j_gene: TRBJ1-2; d_gene: TRBD1; v_gene: TRBV7-3; abundance: NA; CDR3nt: TGTGCCAGCAGCTTCATCCGAATAGGACAGGCCCCCTATGGCTACACCTTC; CDR3aa: CASSFIRIGQAPYGYTF
j_gene: TRBJ2-3; d_gene: NA; v_gene: TRBV6-6; abundance: few; CDR3nt: TGTGCCAGCAGTTACTCGAACTTGTTTTTCCCAGATACGCAGTATTTT; CDR3aa: CASSYSNLFFPDTQYF